Listed below are T cell receptor beta chains from one sample, sequenced in a study of shared clonotypes between healthy human individuals. Clones were read by immunoSEQ multiplex PCR, and TCRdb kept only the in-frame ones, dropping some. The table lists over 750,000 clones, about 96% of them singletons. Sequenced: naive CD8+ T cells sorted from blood. These receptors were collected from a man between 25 and 39 years old in good health. The CDR3 runs from the conserved cysteine through the conserved F or W. Each record gives: CDR3 DNA, CDR3 protein, J gene, D gene, V gene, clone size. D genes are given only for firm matches. Rows may omit the clone size; those that give it use once, few, many or a size class.

CDR3 DNA: TGTGCCAGCAGTGAACGCGGGAGGGGAAACAATGAGCAGTTCTTC; CDR3 protein: CASSERGRGNNEQFF; J gene: TRBJ2-1; D gene: TRBD2; V gene: TRBV6-1; clone size: -
CDR3 DNA: TGTGCCAGCAGCTTCCCCTCCTACAATGAGCAGTTCTTC; CDR3 protein: CASSFPSYNEQFF; J gene: TRBJ2-1; D gene: -; V gene: TRBV7-9; clone size: -
CDR3 DNA: TGTGCCAGCAGCCCTACGGGGGGCAGAGATACGCAGTATTTT; CDR3 protein: CASSPTGGRDTQYF; J gene: TRBJ2-3; D gene: -; V gene: TRBV7-6; clone size: -
CDR3 DNA: TGCAGTGCTAGAGACTCCTACGAGCAGTACTTC; CDR3 protein: CSARDSYEQYF; J gene: TRBJ2-7; D gene: -; V gene: TRBV20-1; clone size: few
CDR3 DNA: TGTGCCAGCAGCTTATCCTTAGCGGGAGGGTCACACGAGCAGTACTTC; CDR3 protein: CASSLSLAGGSHEQYF; J gene: TRBJ2-7; D gene: TRBD2; V gene: TRBV7-9; clone size: -
CDR3 DNA: TGTGCCAGCAGCCAATCGCGTGGCGCGGAAGCTTTCTTT; CDR3 protein: CASSQSRGAEAFF; J gene: TRBJ1-1; D gene: -; V gene: TRBV16; clone size: -
CDR3 DNA: TGTGCCAGCAGCTACATAGCGGGAGACGCCTACAATGAGCAGTTCTTC; CDR3 protein: CASSYIAGDAYNEQFF; J gene: TRBJ2-1; D gene: TRBD2; V gene: TRBV6-5; clone size: -
CDR3 DNA: TGTGCCAGCAGCGGCACAGGGCCCACTGAAGCTTTCTTT; CDR3 protein: CASSGTGPTEAFF; J gene: TRBJ1-1; D gene: -; V gene: TRBV7-8; clone size: -
CDR3 DNA: TGTGCCAGCAGTGAAGTTGGGCAGGGATACGAGCAGTACTTC; CDR3 protein: CASSEVGQGYEQYF; J gene: TRBJ2-7; D gene: -; V gene: TRBV6-1; clone size: -
CDR3 DNA: TGTGCCAGCAGCTTGCCTCCCGGGGGCGGGAGCTACAATGAGCAGTTCTTC; CDR3 protein: CASSLPPGGGSYNEQFF; J gene: TRBJ2-1; D gene: -; V gene: TRBV13; clone size: -
CDR3 DNA: TGTGCCAGCAGCGATTGGGGGGAGCAGTTCTTC; CDR3 protein: CASSDWGEQFF; J gene: TRBJ2-1; D gene: -; V gene: TRBV9; clone size: -
CDR3 DNA: TGTGCCAGCAGCTTTGACAGGGGGGACGAGCAGTACTTC; CDR3 protein: CASSFDRGDEQYF; J gene: TRBJ2-7; D gene: TRBD1; V gene: TRBV7-9; clone size: once
CDR3 DNA: TGCGCCAGCAGCCCGGGACAGATCAATGAGCAGTTCTTC; CDR3 protein: CASSPGQINEQFF; J gene: TRBJ2-1; D gene: TRBD1; V gene: TRBV5-1; clone size: -
CDR3 DNA: TGTGCCAGCAGTTTACAGGGGAACTATGGCTACACCTTC; CDR3 protein: CASSLQGNYGYTF; J gene: TRBJ1-2; D gene: -; V gene: TRBV27; clone size: -
CDR3 DNA: TGTGCCAGCAGCCAGTTGGGGGATTACAATGAGCAGTTCTTC; CDR3 protein: CASSQLGDYNEQFF; J gene: TRBJ2-1; D gene: -; V gene: TRBV5-6; clone size: -
CDR3 DNA: TGTGCCAGCAGCTCCGCAGGGGACGGCACAGATACGCAGTATTTT; CDR3 protein: CASSSAGDGTDTQYF; J gene: TRBJ2-3; D gene: -; V gene: TRBV13; clone size: -
CDR3 DNA: TGTGCCAGCAGGCTACCTAGTGGCGGGAGGCACCAAGAGACCCAGTACTTC; CDR3 protein: CASRLPSGGRHQETQYF; J gene: TRBJ2-5; D gene: TRBD2; V gene: TRBV7-8; clone size: -
CDR3 DNA: TGTGCCAGCAGTTTCTCTAGCGGGATATACAATGAGCAGTTCTTC; CDR3 protein: CASSFSSGIYNEQFF; J gene: TRBJ2-1; D gene: TRBD2; V gene: TRBV6-5; clone size: -
CDR3 DNA: TGTGCCAGCAGCTTAGGAGGCAGGGGGGAGGACATTCAGTACTTC; CDR3 protein: CASSLGGRGEDIQYF; J gene: TRBJ2-4; D gene: -; V gene: TRBV11-2; clone size: -
CDR3 DNA: TGTGCCAGCAGTGAATTTGAAAGGGATGGCTACACCTTC; CDR3 protein: CASSEFERDGYTF; J gene: TRBJ1-2; D gene: -; V gene: TRBV25-1; clone size: -
CDR3 DNA: TGTGCCAGCAGTTTTTTGGGGGGCGTCGTGAACGAGCAGTACTTC; CDR3 protein: CASSFLGGVVNEQYF; J gene: TRBJ2-7; D gene: -; V gene: TRBV27; clone size: -
CDR3 DNA: TGTGCCAGCAGTCTCGGGATTTGGCAGGGGGTGAGCACAGATACGCAGTATTTT; CDR3 protein: CASSLGIWQGVSTDTQYF; J gene: TRBJ2-3; D gene: TRBD1; V gene: TRBV28; clone size: -
CDR3 DNA: TGTGCCAGCAGCCTTACCGGGACTAGTCTCAATGAGCAGTTCTTC; CDR3 protein: CASSLTGTSLNEQFF; J gene: TRBJ2-1; D gene: TRBD2; V gene: TRBV28; clone size: -
CDR3 DNA: TGCGCCAGCAGCCAAGATCCCGCGATAGCGTCGTCCAATGAGCAGTTCTTC; CDR3 protein: CASSQDPAIASSNEQFF; J gene: TRBJ2-1; D gene: -; V gene: TRBV4-1; clone size: -
CDR3 DNA: TGTGCCAGCAGCCAATCTGGGCAGATCTACGAGCAGTACTTC; CDR3 protein: CASSQSGQIYEQYF; J gene: TRBJ2-7; D gene: -; V gene: TRBV16; clone size: -
CDR3 DNA: TGCGCCAGCAGCCCCTTACAGGGGGCGGTCGGGGACGAGCAGTACTTC; CDR3 protein: CASSPLQGAVGDEQYF; J gene: TRBJ2-7; D gene: TRBD1; V gene: TRBV5-1; clone size: -
CDR3 DNA: TGCGCCAGCAGTGAAGACAGGGGGCGGAAGTACTTC; CDR3 protein: CASSEDRGRKYF; J gene: TRBJ2-7; D gene: TRBD1; V gene: TRBV5-1; clone size: -
CDR3 DNA: TGTGCCAGCAGCGCGGGACTAGCGGGAGGCACCCCAAACACCGGGGAGCTGTTTTTT; CDR3 protein: CASSAGLAGGTPNTGELFF; J gene: TRBJ2-2; D gene: TRBD2; V gene: TRBV9; clone size: -
CDR3 DNA: TGTGCCAGCGAACAAAACACTGAAGCTTTCTTT; CDR3 protein: CASEQNTEAFF; J gene: TRBJ1-1; D gene: -; V gene: TRBV19; clone size: -
CDR3 DNA: TGTGCCACCAGCAGTCAACAGGGGGATCGGGAGACCCAGTACTTC; CDR3 protein: CATSSQQGDRETQYF; J gene: TRBJ2-5; D gene: TRBD1; V gene: TRBV15; clone size: -
CDR3 DNA: TGTGCCATTCCCCTCGGACAGACGAACACCGGGGAGCTGTTTTTT; CDR3 protein: CAIPLGQTNTGELFF; J gene: TRBJ2-2; D gene: -; V gene: TRBV2; clone size: -
CDR3 DNA: TGTGCCAGCAGCTCACTCCGTAGAAGCTCCTACAATGAGCAGTTCTTC; CDR3 protein: CASSSLRRSSYNEQFF; J gene: TRBJ2-1; D gene: -; V gene: TRBV7-9; clone size: once
CDR3 DNA: TGTGCCAGCAGCTTAGGCCGACAGGGTCGGATGGCCGGGGAGCTGTTTTTT; CDR3 protein: CASSLGRQGRMAGELFF; J gene: TRBJ2-2; D gene: TRBD1; V gene: TRBV11-2; clone size: -
CDR3 DNA: TGTGCCAGCAGTTTAATCGGACTGACCACAGATACGCAGTATTTT; CDR3 protein: CASSLIGLTTDTQYF; J gene: TRBJ2-3; D gene: -; V gene: TRBV28; clone size: -
CDR3 DNA: TGTGCCATCAGTGATACGGGGGGCAATCAGCCCCAGCATTTT; CDR3 protein: CAISDTGGNQPQHF; J gene: TRBJ1-5; D gene: -; V gene: TRBV10-3; clone size: -
CDR3 DNA: TGTGCCAGCAGTTTAGCGGGAAGAGTCACCTACGAGCAGTACTTC; CDR3 protein: CASSLAGRVTYEQYF; J gene: TRBJ2-7; D gene: -; V gene: TRBV27; clone size: -
CDR3 DNA: TGTGCCACCAGCGGGGGACGGGGCTCCTACGAGCAGTACTTC; CDR3 protein: CATSGGRGSYEQYF; J gene: TRBJ2-7; D gene: -; V gene: TRBV15; clone size: -
CDR3 DNA: TGTGCCAGCAGTTTGGATGGGACTAGCGGGAACTACGAGCAGTACTTC; CDR3 protein: CASSLDGTSGNYEQYF; J gene: TRBJ2-7; D gene: TRBD2; V gene: TRBV27; clone size: -
CDR3 DNA: TGTGCCAGCAGTCCCGGGACTAGCGGCGCTGTCACATACAATGAGCAGTTCTTC; CDR3 protein: CASSPGTSGAVTYNEQFF; J gene: TRBJ2-1; D gene: TRBD2; V gene: TRBV7-9; clone size: -
CDR3 DNA: TGTGCCAGCAGCCAAGATTACAGGGGAGACTATGGCTACACCTTC; CDR3 protein: CASSQDYRGDYGYTF; J gene: TRBJ1-2; D gene: TRBD1; V gene: TRBV14; clone size: -
CDR3 DNA: TGTGCCAGCAGTACAGTGTCGGGGGGCGCATATGAGCAGTTCTTC; CDR3 protein: CASSTVSGGAYEQFF; J gene: TRBJ2-1; D gene: -; V gene: TRBV27; clone size: few
CDR3 DNA: TGTGCCAGCAGCTTAGGGGGCGCGCAAGGAAACACCATATATTTT; CDR3 protein: CASSLGGAQGNTIYF; J gene: TRBJ1-3; D gene: -; V gene: TRBV7-9; clone size: -
CDR3 DNA: TGTGCCAGCAGCTTGACAGCTAGCAATCAGCCCCAGCATTTT; CDR3 protein: CASSLTASNQPQHF; J gene: TRBJ1-5; D gene: -; V gene: TRBV5-6; clone size: -
CDR3 DNA: TGTGCCCGGGCGCGGGCCCCGGGAGATGAGCAGTTCTTC; CDR3 protein: CARARAPGDEQFF; J gene: TRBJ2-1; D gene: -; V gene: TRBV7-2; clone size: -
CDR3 DNA: TGTGCCAGCTCACCACGGAGGATAGCGGGGTCCCGGGAAGATACGCAGTATTTT; CDR3 protein: CASSPRRIAGSREDTQYF; J gene: TRBJ2-3; D gene: TRBD2; V gene: TRBV18; clone size: once
CDR3 DNA: TGTGCCAGTAGTATAAGCGGGGTCGGCGGGGAGCTGTTTTTT; CDR3 protein: CASSISGVGGELFF; J gene: TRBJ2-2; D gene: TRBD2; V gene: TRBV19; clone size: -
CDR3 DNA: TGTGCCAGCAGCTTCCAGCGGGGGAACTACGAGCAGTACTTC; CDR3 protein: CASSFQRGNYEQYF; J gene: TRBJ2-7; D gene: TRBD2; V gene: TRBV7-6; clone size: -
CDR3 DNA: TGCGCCAGCAGCCCCCGAGGCGGAACCTACGAGCAGTACTTC; CDR3 protein: CASSPRGGTYEQYF; J gene: TRBJ2-7; D gene: -; V gene: TRBV4-1; clone size: -
CDR3 DNA: TGTGCCAGCAGCGGGGAGGACAGGGGGCGGAACACCATATATTTT; CDR3 protein: CASSGEDRGRNTIYF; J gene: TRBJ1-3; D gene: TRBD1; V gene: TRBV5-4; clone size: -
CDR3 DNA: TGCAGCGTTGAGCTCCAACAGGGTTCGGACTATGGCTACACCTTC; CDR3 protein: CSVELQQGSDYGYTF; J gene: TRBJ1-2; D gene: -; V gene: TRBV29-1; clone size: -
CDR3 DNA: TGCGCCAGCAGCCAAGGCTCGGGGATAAATGAGCAGTTCTTC; CDR3 protein: CASSQGSGINEQFF; J gene: TRBJ2-1; D gene: -; V gene: TRBV4-1; clone size: -
CDR3 DNA: TGCGCCAGCAGCCAAGATTCCGGGATTGGGGTGTACGAGCAGTACTTC; CDR3 protein: CASSQDSGIGVYEQYF; J gene: TRBJ2-7; D gene: -; V gene: TRBV4-1; clone size: -
CDR3 DNA: TGCGCCAGCAGCCAAGGCCCGGGACAGGTTGCCGAGGGGCCAAACAATGAAGCTTTCTTT; CDR3 protein: CASSQGPGQVAEGPNNEAFF; J gene: TRBJ1-1; D gene: TRBD1; V gene: TRBV4-1; clone size: -
CDR3 DNA: TGCGCCAGCAGCTTGGGAGACAGGGTTGCCAAAAACATTCAGTACTTC; CDR3 protein: CASSLGDRVAKNIQYF; J gene: TRBJ2-4; D gene: TRBD1; V gene: TRBV5-1; clone size: -
CDR3 DNA: TGTGCCAGCAGCGGTAGCCTAGGGAGCTCCTACAATGAGCAGTTCTTC; CDR3 protein: CASSGSLGSSYNEQFF; J gene: TRBJ2-1; D gene: -; V gene: TRBV9; clone size: -
CDR3 DNA: TGTGCCAGCAGTGAAGCAAGGGGACAGGGTAGCGGCTACACCTTC; CDR3 protein: CASSEARGQGSGYTF; J gene: TRBJ1-2; D gene: TRBD1; V gene: TRBV2; clone size: -
CDR3 DNA: TGTGCCAGCTCACCGTCCAATAGCTATGAGCAGTTCTTC; CDR3 protein: CASSPSNSYEQFF; J gene: TRBJ2-1; D gene: -; V gene: TRBV18; clone size: -
CDR3 DNA: TGTGCCAGCAGTTTATGGGGGACAGGGGCCGGGGAGCTGTTTTTT; CDR3 protein: CASSLWGTGAGELFF; J gene: TRBJ2-2; D gene: TRBD1; V gene: TRBV28; clone size: -
CDR3 DNA: TGTGCCAGCAGTGAATATCACAGTAATGAGCAGTTCTTC; CDR3 protein: CASSEYHSNEQFF; J gene: TRBJ2-1; D gene: -; V gene: TRBV6-1; clone size: -
CDR3 DNA: TGTGCCAGCAGCTTAGCCGGGACTACCAATGAGCAGTTCTTC; CDR3 protein: CASSLAGTTNEQFF; J gene: TRBJ2-1; D gene: TRBD2; V gene: TRBV7-9; clone size: once